Below, one T cell receptor beta chain is given with its context. The antigen it binds to is not known. No much larger clone exists at a distance of one base, and base qualities are not known. The CDR3 regions of human TCRbeta chains were subjected to immunosequencing. Under the source paper's analysis protocol: Repertoire TCRs were matched against a reference library of SARS-CoV-2-specific TCRs generated with the MIRA antigen-specificity platform. Breadth meant the fraction of unique TCRs that were SARS-CoV-2-associated, whereas depth meant the fraction of total T cells that were SARS-CoV-2-associated. Using the MIRA data, each spike-specific TCR was mapped to the spike region that the TCR reacts to and placed in a CD4 or CD8 class. Log10-transformed breadth and depth values were compared by one-way ANOVA with Sidak's multiple comparisons tests. Here the immuneACCESS table is served through TCRdb, limited to in-frame sequences with V and J called. Missing clones are a known gap in these copies; in checked studies unresolved V genes cover under half, and the rest lacks a known reason. The D gene and trimming were derived from the DNA, and the V and J assignments and clone size from that table. This sample lists roughly 150,000 clones; approximately 91% were detected once. The ten biggest clones cover about 4.4% of the sample.

The sample comes from a study of T cell responses to AZD1222 COVID-19 vaccine (TCRdb year 2021). In terms of the full investigation: AZD1222 recipients given second doses at about 4 weeks or at about 12 weeks were pooled, since spike-specific TCR depth and breadth were not found to differ between the two schedules. A total of under 250 trial participants underwent TCR sequencing, of whom 207 had received two doses of AZD1222 and about 25 had received two doses of the MenACWY control vaccine. Trial participants were enrolled into age subgroups of 18-55, 56-69 and 70-plus years, which contained about 150, 28 and 57 TCR-sequenced participants, respectively. Results and caveats for the whole study, not just this receptor: After two AZD1222 doses, both the breadth and the depth of spike-specific TCRs were significantly higher than at day 0 and than in MenACWY recipients. Reportedly, almost half of the unique spike-specific TCRs recognized epitopes lying outside the regions that are mutated in the B.1.351 and B.1.1.7 variants. Because no day 14 peak-response samples were available, the repertoires could be characterized only after the peak T cell response. Conclusions about previously exposed vaccinees were limited because only a handful of AZD1222 recipients were SARS-CoV-2 seropositive at baseline. Participants were mostly white British, with more females than males. The authors suggested clonal diversity may have been underestimated. The vaccine-associated CD4 TCRs covered the entire spike protein, and the dominant responses fell in regions 160-218 and 743-854. In the small 56-69-year group, the increase in depth fell short of significance, most likely because of low power.

Sample time point, as interpreted from the label and publication: baseline before first vaccination. The vaccinee samples were drawn from two UK trials, COV001 and COV002, one of which was a single-blind randomized controlled phase 2/3 trial testing AZD1222 (ChAdOx1 nCoV-19) in healthy adults. For TCRbeta chain sequencing, PBMC samples from trial participants were taken at day 0 and at day 28 after the second dose. This receptor was taken from an adult in good health. Sequences were derived from peripheral blood, sampled on day 0 of AZD1222 vaccination.

The DNA sequence is given as TGTGCCAGCAGTGCGCCGGGACTAGCGGGGATCAAATCCTACAATGAGCAGTTCTTC. Translated, this is CASSAPGLAGIKSYNEQFF. In this chain, TRBV6-1 is recombined with TRBJ2-1, with 13 junctional bases fitting TRBD2. The CDR3 measures 19 amino acids from cysteine to phenylalanine. Of all the DNA, just the CDR3 is kept, 57 bases in frame from base 1. V has 4 bases trimmed and J has 1 base trimmed; junction bases matching no gene number 10. The germline V gene encodes CDR1 MNHNS and CDR2 SASEGT.